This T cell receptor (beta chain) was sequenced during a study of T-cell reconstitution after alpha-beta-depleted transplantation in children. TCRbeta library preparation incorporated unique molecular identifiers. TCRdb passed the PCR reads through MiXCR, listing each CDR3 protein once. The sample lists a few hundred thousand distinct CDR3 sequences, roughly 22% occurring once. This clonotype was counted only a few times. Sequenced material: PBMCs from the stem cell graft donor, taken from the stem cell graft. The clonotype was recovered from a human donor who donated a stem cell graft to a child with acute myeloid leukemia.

The CDR3 DNA sequence: TGTGCCAGCAGACAAAGTGCAGGGAGGAGCTACAATGAGCAGTTCTTC. This gives the protein CASRQSAGRSYNEQFF. The V call is TRBV7-9, the J call TRBJ2-1, with a possible D match to TRBD2 (6 bases). Germline values: CDR1 SEHNR, CDR2 FQNEAQ (reference sequence). Trimming stripped 6 bases from V and 3 bases from J, with 18 bases between. The CDR3 sequence is 16 residues long.